Sequencing of this TCR beta chain was carried out in a study of T-cell memory formation after mild COVID-19. Study findings and constraints: Among CD4+ contracting clones, most were CM and EM, and CD8+ ones EMRA.

Germline values: CDR1 SGHDN, CDR2 FVKESK. Between the trimmed V and J ends, which lost 4 bases and 10 bases, there was a span of 13 bases. CDR3 size: 13 residues. This clonotype occurred many times. The antigen is unknown. A single record per CDR3 protein comes from TCRdb applying MiXCR to the 5' RACE reads. The sample carries about 270,000 distinct CDR3 sequences, about 17% recorded once. This TCR came from a man aged 18 to 30 who had mild COVID-19 (a few samples of this study predate the infection). Cell type and time point are not known. Sequencing was performed on PBMCs or a T cell subset sorted from them (not recorded which). The rearrangement uses TRBV14 and TRBJ1-4, with D possibly being TRBD1 (5 bases). The CDR3 protein is CASSPTVTGKLFF. CDR3 nucleotide sequence: TGTGCCAGCAGCCCGACAGTTACCGGAAAACTGTTTTTT.